This TCR beta chain was profiled in a study of blood T cell repertoires in COVID-19. TCRdb keeps only in-frame clones here, not all; method: immunoSEQ multiplex PCR. Seen here are around 130,000 clones, roughly 89% observed once, and the top ten hold roughly 4%. The trim removed 4 bases at V and 2 bases at J, leaving 9 bases unmatched. The CDR3 extends over 17 amino acids. Germline loops: CDR1 SGDLS, CDR2 YYNGEE. This chain joins TRBV9 and TRBJ2-5, with 12 bases that match TRBD2. Sequenced input: PBMCs or T cells enriched from blood (not recorded which). This receptor was identified in a woman aged 30 to 39 who had recovered from COVID-19. The CDR3 DNA sequence: TGTGCCAGCAGCCCCTTTGCTGGACTAGCGGGGCAAGAGACCCAGTACTTC. This gives the protein CASSPFAGLAGQETQYF.